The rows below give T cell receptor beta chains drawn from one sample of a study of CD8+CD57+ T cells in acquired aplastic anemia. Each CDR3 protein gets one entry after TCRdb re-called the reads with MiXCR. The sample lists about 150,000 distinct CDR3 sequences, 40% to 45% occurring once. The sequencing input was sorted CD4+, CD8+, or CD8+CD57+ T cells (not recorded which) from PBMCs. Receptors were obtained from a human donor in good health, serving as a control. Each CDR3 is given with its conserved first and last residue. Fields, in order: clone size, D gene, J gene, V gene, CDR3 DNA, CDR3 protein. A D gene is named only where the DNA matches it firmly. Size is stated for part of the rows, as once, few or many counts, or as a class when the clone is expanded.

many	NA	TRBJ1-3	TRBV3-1	TGTGCCAGCAGCCAGTCGACAGAAGGAAACACCATATATTTT	CASSQSTEGNTIYF
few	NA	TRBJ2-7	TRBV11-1	TGTGCCAGCAGCTCACCAACGCCCCCCAGGGGTTCCCTCTACGAGCAGTACTTC	CASSSPTPPRGSLYEQYF
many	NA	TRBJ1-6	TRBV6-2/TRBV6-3	TGTGCCAGCAGTTACCGAAAGACCAGCTCCTATAATTCACCCCTCCACTTT	CASSYRKTSSYNSPLHF
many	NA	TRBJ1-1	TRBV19	TGTGCCACTAAGGGTTTGAACACTGAAGCTTTCTTT	CATKGLNTEAFF
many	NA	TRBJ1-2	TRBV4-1	TGCGCCAGCAGCCAAGCCCCCAGGGAATTAAAGGATGGCTACACCTTC	CASSQAPRELKDGYTF
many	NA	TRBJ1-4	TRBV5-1	TGCGCCAGCAGCGTGGGTTCGGTCCGTAATGAAAAACTGTTTTTT	CASSVGSVRNEKLFF
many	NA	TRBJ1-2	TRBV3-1	TGTGCCAGCAGCCAAGATCTGGACTATGGCTACACCTTC	CASSQDLDYGYTF
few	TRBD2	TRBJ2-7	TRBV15	TGTGCCACCAGCAGAGGGGGGGGGTCCCAAAGCTCCTACGAGCAGTACTTC	CATSRGGGSQSSYEQYF
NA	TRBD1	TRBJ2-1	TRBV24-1	TGTGCCACCAGTGATCGACAGGGGGCTAAGCATGAGCAGTTCTTC	CATSDRQGAKHEQFF
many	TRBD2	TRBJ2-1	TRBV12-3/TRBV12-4	TGTGCCAGCAGCCCCCGGACTAGCGGTTTCACCTACAATGAGCAGTTCTTC	CASSPRTSGFTYNEQFF
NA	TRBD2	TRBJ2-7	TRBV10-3	TGTGCCATCAGTGACGGGACTAGCGTTTACGAACGGTACTTC	CAISDGTSVYERYF
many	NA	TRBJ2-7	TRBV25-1	TGTGCCAGCAGTGAATCCGGGACGATACACTACGAGCAGTACTTC	CASSESGTIHYEQYF
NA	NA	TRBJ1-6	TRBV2	TGTGCCGGCAGTGAGACAGCTTATTCACCCCTCCACTTT	CAGSETAYSPLHF
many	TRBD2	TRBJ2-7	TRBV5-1	TGCGCCAGCAGCTTGACAAAGGGACTAGCGGGCAGCTCCTACGAGCAGTACTTC	CASSLTKGLAGSSYEQYF
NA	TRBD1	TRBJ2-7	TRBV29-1	TGCAGCGACGACAGGGGGCTGTACGAGCAGTACTTC	CSDDRGLYEQYF
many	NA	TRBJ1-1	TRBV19	TGTGCCAGTAGTGGGAGGGGGAACAATCACCCTGAAGCTTTCTTT	CASSGRGNNHPEAFF
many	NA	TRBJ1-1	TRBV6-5	TGTGCCAGCACTGACTCGGGACCTTTCACTGAAGCTTTCTTT	CASTDSGPFTEAFF
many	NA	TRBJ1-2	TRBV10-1	TGCGCCAGCAGTGGGCCAGGGGATGGCTACACCTTC	CASSGPGDGYTF
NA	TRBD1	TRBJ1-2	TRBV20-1	TGCAGTGCTAGAGGCAGACAGGGTCGATATGGCTACACCTTC	CSARGRQGRYGYTF
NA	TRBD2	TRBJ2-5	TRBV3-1	TGTGCCAGCAAGACTAGCGGGAGCTGGGAGACCCAGTACTTC	CASKTSGSWETQYF
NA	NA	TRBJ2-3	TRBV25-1	TGTGCCAGCAGTGATTCCGATTGGACAGATACGCAGTATTTT	CASSDSDWTDTQYF
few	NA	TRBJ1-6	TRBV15	TGTGCCACCAGCAGAGATGCGAAAAATTCACCCCTCCACTTT	CATSRDAKNSPLHF
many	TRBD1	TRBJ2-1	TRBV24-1	TGTGCCACCAGTGACCCGACAGGGGCACGAGAGCAGTTCTTC	CATSDPTGAREQFF
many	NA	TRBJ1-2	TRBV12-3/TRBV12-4	TGTGCCAGCAGTCCGAGGGGGGGAGGTAACTATGGCTACACCTTC	CASSPRGGGNYGYTF
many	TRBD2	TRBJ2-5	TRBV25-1	TGTGCCAGCAGTGAATATGGGTCCGCCTCTAGCGGGGGGGATGAGACCCAGTACTTC	CASSEYGSASSGGDETQYF
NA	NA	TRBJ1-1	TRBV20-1	TGCAGTGCCCCCGACGGAGACACTGAAGCTTTCTTT	CSAPDGDTEAFF
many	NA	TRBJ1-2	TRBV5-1	TGCGCCAGCAGCGACGGACGAGGGGGAGATGGCTACACCTTC	CASSDGRGGDGYTF
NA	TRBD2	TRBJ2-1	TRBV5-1	TGCGCCAGCACCAGTGTTGTTACTAGCGGGAGTGCCCATGAGCAGTCCTTC	CASTSVVTSGSAHEQSF
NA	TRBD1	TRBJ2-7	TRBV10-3	TGTGCCACCGAAAGGGACAGCGGCTACGAGCAGTACTTC	CATERDSGYEQYF
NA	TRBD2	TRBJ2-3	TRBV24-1	TGTGCCACCAAAGAAGGACTAGCGGGCACAGATACGCAGTATTTT	CATKEGLAGTDTQYF
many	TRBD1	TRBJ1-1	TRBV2	TGTGCCAGCAATTTGGGGACAGAGAAAGCTTTCTTT	CASNLGTEKAFF
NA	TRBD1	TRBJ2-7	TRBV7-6	TGTGCCAGCAGCCGTGGGGACAGGGCCTACGAGCAGTACTTC	CASSRGDRAYEQYF